What follows are 9 T cell receptor beta chains derived from one specimen sequenced in a study of T cells after yellow fever vaccination. A single record per CDR3 protein comes from TCRdb applying MiXCR to the 5' RACE reads. The data hold 150,000 to 200,000 distinct CDR3 sequences, with about 10% observed a single time. The starting material was CD8+ T cells sorted from PBMCs, obtained 15 days after the yellow fever booster vaccination. The origin of the receptors is a man between 18 and 29 years old who received the YFV17D yellow fever vaccine.

The V and J genes are TRBV12-3 or TRBV12-4 and TRBJ1-4, with D tentatively TRBD1 (5 bases). Trimming cost V 6 bases and J 3 bases, with 17 bases left between them. CDR3 length: 16 amino acids. CDR3 DNA sequence: TGTGCCAGCAGCCTGACAGTGAAAGCATCTAATGAAAAACTGTTTTTT. As protein: CASSLTVKASNEKLFF.

There are many counts of this clonotype. The CDR3 region is CASSLVLGRYNEQFF. The CDR3 nucleotides read TGTGCCAGCAGCTTAGTCTTGGGCAGGTACAATGAGCAGTTCTTC. V usage is TRBV7-8 and J usage is TRBJ2-1; no clear D. V was cut by 1 base and J by 4 bases, with 11 bases left in between. Per the germline V gene, CDR1 is SGHVS and CDR2 is FQNEAQ. This CDR3 is built from 15 residues.

The chain is built from TRBV6-5 and TRBJ1-2; D is unclear. In germline, CDR1 is MNHEY, CDR2 SVGAGI. The CDR3 has 13 amino acids. V shed 0 bases and J shed 4 bases, with 6 bases lying between them. Written as DNA, the CDR3 is TGTGCCAGCAGTTACTCTCCCGCCTATGGCTACACCTTC. It encodes CASSYSPAYGYTF.

Ten or more counts support this clonotype. V and J are TRBV7-9 and TRBJ1-2; 7 bases align to TRBD1. Germline V gene sequence: CDR1 SEHNR, CDR2 FQNEAQ (reference sequence). CDR3 size: 12 residues. V lost 7 bases to trimming and J lost 8 bases; unmatched junction nucleotides: 7. The CDR3 DNA reads TGTGCCAGCATGACAGGGCCCATGGGCTACACCTTC. Protein sequence: CASMTGPMGYTF. The variable domain in full, with the rest retrieved from reference TRBV7-9 and TRBJ1-2, is DTGVSQNPRHKITKRGQNVTFRCDPISEHNRLYWYRQTLGQGPEFLTYFQNEAQLEKSRLLSDRFSAERPKGSFSTLEIQRTEQGDSAMYLCASMTGPMGYTFGSGTRLTVV.

This clonotype was detected only a few times. The V and J genes are TRBV7-6 and TRBJ2-7; maybe TRBD2 (6 bases). Looked up from germline, CDR1 is SGHVS and CDR2 is FNYEAQ. The length of the CDR3 is 15 residues. Trimming shortened V by 5 bases and J by 0 bases, and 14 bases separated the two germline ends. The CDR3 loop reads CASSPLEGSSYEQYF. The CDR3 nucleotides read TGTGCCAGCAGCCCATTGGAGGGCAGCTCCTACGAGCAGTACTTC.

A few counts support this clonotype. This chain connects TRBV6-5 to TRBJ1-2; D may be TRBD1 (6 bases). This CDR3 is built from 15 residues. V gave up 0 bases and J gave up 6 bases, with 14 bases separating them. Germline CDR1 is MNHEY and CDR2 is SVGAGI. CDR3 region: CASSYSLGGGDGYTF. The CDR3, as DNA: TGTGCCAGCAGTTACTCTCTTGGGGGCGGGGATGGCTACACCTTC.

The chain recombines TRBV18 with TRBJ2-3; 8 bases map to TRBD1. This CDR3 contains 15 residues. CDR1 and CDR2 (germline): KGHSH, LQKENI. The V gene end was trimmed by 4 bases and the J gene end by 5 bases; junction bases not matched to a gene: 8. The CDR3 sequence is CASSQKDRVVDTQYF. The CDR3 DNA reads TGTGCCAGCTCACAAAAGGACAGGGTAGTAGATACGCAGTATTTT.

This clonotype turned up a few times. The CDR3: CASSLTSGGAPSGELFF. CDR3 DNA sequence: TGCGCCAGCAGCCTGACTAGCGGGGGGGCCCCCAGCGGGGAGCTGTTTTTT. The chain has TRBV4-1 and TRBJ2-2, with TRBD2 identical over 14 bases. CDR3 length: 17 residues. Germline V gene data show CDR1 as MGHRA and CDR2 as YSYEKL. The V gene end was trimmed by 4 bases and the J gene end by 7 bases; junction bases not matched to a gene: 8.

This clonotype appeared a few times. This chain links TRBV7-8 with TRBJ2-2, with TRBD2 matching over 15 bases. The CDR3 consists of 16 residues. V was pared by 5 bases and J by 5 bases, with 3 bases of the junction left unmatched. Per germline, CDR1 SGHVS and CDR2 FQNEAQ. The CDR3 here is CASSRGTSGGTGELFF. As DNA, the CDR3 is TGTGCCAGCAGCCGCGGGACTAGCGGGGGGACCGGGGAGCTGTTTTTT.